The 26 T cell receptor beta chains below come from one sample, sequenced in a study of siplizumab effects on memory and regulatory T cells. The table came from immunoSEQ multiplex PCR; TCRdb's copy has only in-frame clones and leaves some out. The repertoire includes approximately 60,000 clones, roughly 78% of them detected once, and about 0.4% sits in the top ten. Specimen: memory CD4+ T cells sorted from blood. These TCRs come from a human donor in good health.

The rearrangement links TRBV19 to TRBJ2-3, with 9 positions matching TRBD2. V shed 3 bases and J 6 bases; nucleotides not matched to a gene: 7. The CDR3 consists of 15 residues. CDR1 and CDR2 from the germline V gene are LNHDA and SQIVND (reference sequence). CDR3 in DNA: TGTGCCAGTAGTATCTCAGCGGGGGGCCCGGATACGCAGTATTTT. Translating gives CASSISAGGPDTQYF.

The chain links TRBV18 to TRBJ1-1, with no clear D. V was pared by 2 bases and J by 5 bases, with 3 bases between. The CDR3 has 11 residues. The germline V gene encodes CDR1 KGHSH and CDR2 LQKENI. The CDR3 nucleotides are TGTGCCAGCTCACCAGGGACTGAAGCTTTCTTT. Its protein product is CASSPGTEAFF.

This chain uses TRBV19 with TRBJ2-1, with 9 bases identical to TRBD2. The V gene end was trimmed by 5 bases and the J gene end by 7 bases; junction bases not matched to a gene: 9. The CDR3 is 15 residues long. Germline V CDR1 and CDR2: LNHDA, SQIVND (reference sequence). DNA of the CDR3: TGTGCCAGTAGTGTGCCCGGGACTAGCTTTAATGAGCAGTTCTTC. It translates to CASSVPGTSFNEQFF.

The V and J genes are TRBV7-3 and TRBJ2-7, with a possible D match to TRBD1 (5 bases). This CDR3 has 13 residues. Germline V gene data show CDR1 as SGHTA and CDR2 as FQGTGA. V shed 5 bases and J shed 7 bases, with 15 bases lying between them. CDR3 residues: CASSPRDGDEQYF. CDR3 nucleotide sequence: TGTGCCAGCAGCCCCAGGGATGGGGATGAGCAGTACTTC.

The rearrangement links TRBV19 to TRBJ2-3, with 11 bases aligning to TRBD2. Per the germline V gene, CDR1 is LNHDA and CDR2 is SQIVND (reference sequence). The CDR3 runs 16 residues. After removal of 7 bases from V and 4 bases from J, the junction contained 10 bases not matched to a gene. CDR3 amino acids: CASTQATSGVADTQYF. The CDR3 region has the DNA TGTGCCAGTACCCAGGCGACTAGCGGGGTAGCAGATACGCAGTATTTT. Full variable domain (missing parts from reference TRBV19 and TRBJ2-3): DGGITQSPKYLFRKEGQNVTLSCEQNLNHDAMYWYRQDPGQGLRLIYYSQIVNDFQKGDIAEGYSVSREKKESFPLTVTSAQKNPTAFYLCASTQATSGVADTQYFGPGTRLTVL.

The count of this clone is one. The chain recombines TRBV30 with TRBJ2-1; 9 bases agree with TRBD2. V lost 6 bases, J lost 14 bases, and 17 bases stayed unmatched. The CDR3 runs 14 residues. Germline-derived CDR1 and CDR2 are GTSNPN and SVGIG (reference sequence). The CDR3 region has the DNA TGTGCCTGCACGGCTAGCGGGGCAATCCTGAGGGAGTTCTTC. Protein sequence: CACTASGAILREFF. The full variable domain, rest sourced from reference TRBV30 and TRBJ2-1, is SQTIHQWPATLVQPVGSPLSLECTVEGTSNPNLYWYRQAAGRGLQLLFYSVGIGQISSEVPQNLSASRPQDRQFILSSKKLLLSDSGFYLCACTASGAILREFFGPGTRLTVL.

The chain is built from TRBV5-1 and TRBJ2-3; tentative D call: TRBD1 (6 bases). The V gene's germline CDR1 is SGHRS and CDR2 YFSETQ. V dropped 0 bases and J dropped 3 bases, with 8 bases sitting between them. This CDR3 region has 14 residues. CDR3 bases: TGCGCCAGCAGCTTGGGACAGGAGACAGATACGCAGTATTTT. This codes for CASSLGQETDTQYF.

The rearrangement joins TRBV9 to TRBJ1-2, with TRBD1 identical over 12 bases. Per the germline V gene, CDR1 is SGDLS and CDR2 is YYNGEE. CDR3 length: 18 amino acids. V lost 4 bases and J lost 8; bases outside the gene matches: 18. The CDR3 nucleotides are TGTGCCAGCAGCCCTTCCCCAGGGACAGGGGGCAGAGAGGGAGGCTACACCTTC. Amino acids: CASSPSPGTGGREGGYTF.

The chain couples TRBV4-3 to TRBJ2-4; the D gene could be TRBD1 or TRBD2 (5 bases each). The V end was cut by 0 bases, the J end by 3 bases, with 12 bases between. Germline V gene sequence: CDR1 LGHNA, CDR2 YSLEER. The CDR3 runs to 16 residues. The CDR3 DNA is TGCGCCAGCAGCCAAGACAGGGCTGGGGGCAAAAACATTCAGTACTTC. Protein product: CASSQDRAGGKNIQYF.

Only one count was recorded for this clone. The chain recombines TRBV10-3 with TRBJ1-1, with D perhaps matching TRBD1 (5 bases). CDR1 and CDR2 from the germline V gene are ENHRY and SYGVKD. The CDR3 is 12 amino acids. The V and J ends lost 4 bases and 9 bases respectively, with 12 bases between them. DNA of the CDR3: TGTGCCATCAGTGGAACCCAGGGTCAAGCTTTCTTT. It encodes CAISGTQGQAFF.

The genes are TRBV10-2 and TRBJ1-1; D is perhaps TRBD1 (5 bases). The CDR3 runs 13 residues. Trimming took off 5 bases at V and 7 bases at J, with 14 bases between the two ends. CDR1 is WSHSY, CDR2 SAAADI, per germline. CDR3 coding DNA: TGCGCCAGCAGTTTAGGAGGGGCGGTTGAAGCTTTCTTT. As protein: CASSLGGAVEAFF.

This clone was counted a few times. The J gene is TRBJ2-5, the V gene TRBV11-1; TRBD2 agrees at 9 bases. The CDR3 consists of 15 residues. The J segment lost 3 bases and the V segment lost 3 bases, leaving 5 bases of the junction unmatched. Germline CDR1 is SGHAT and CDR2 is FQDESV (reference sequence). CDR3 bases: TGTGCCAGCAGCTTCCGCGGGGGGGGCGAAGAGACCCAGTACTTC. Translated, it gives CASSFRGGGEETQYF.

The V and J genes are TRBV2 and TRBJ2-7, with D unresolved. This CDR3 spans 14 amino acids. Germline V gene sequence: CDR1 SNHLY, CDR2 FYNNEI. V lost 7 bases and J 1 base, leaving 14 bases between the germline ends. The CDR3 DNA reads as TGTGCCAGCACCTTGGACCCCTCATCCTACGAGCAGTACTTC. Residues: CASTLDPSSYEQYF. Based on the CDR3 plus reference TRBV2 and TRBJ2-7, the full variable domain is EPEVTQTPSHQVTQMGQEVILRCVPISNHLYFYWYRQILGQKVEFLVSFYNNEISEKSEIFDDQFSVERPDGSNFTLKIRSTKLEDSAMYFCASTLDPSSYEQYFGPGTRLTVT.

This clone occurred a few times. V usage is TRBV7-9 and J usage is TRBJ2-3; 9 nucleotides match TRBD2. CDR1 is SEHNR and CDR2 is FQNEAQ in the germline V gene (reference sequence). V lost 10 bases, J lost 4 bases, and 12 bases stayed unmatched. The CDR3 runs 15 residues. The CDR3 DNA reads TGTGCCACGGGGACCGGTGTAGCGGGGGCAGATACGCAGTATTTT. Translating it yields CATGTGVAGADTQYF.

The chain combines TRBV28 with TRBJ1-2; 7 bases fit TRBD1. This CDR3 is 17 amino acids long. V was pared by 7 bases and J by 7 bases, with 21 bases of the junction left unmatched. Germline V lookup: CDR1 MDHEN, CDR2 SYDVKM. This CDR3 reads CASTLPGQAGMGGGYTF. The CDR3 nucleotides are TGTGCCAGCACCCTCCCCGGACAGGCGGGTATGGGCGGTGGCTACACCTTC.

This clone has more than one count but fewer than ten. The gene calls are TRBV5-6 and TRBJ2-7; a possible D gene is TRBD1 (5 bases). Germline V CDR1 and CDR2: SGHDT, YYEEEE. Deletions cut 0 bases from V and 2 bases from J, with 12 bases between. CDR3 length: 15 amino acids. CDR3 sequence: CASSLVSGLTYEQYF. In nucleotides, the CDR3 is TGTGCCAGCAGCTTGGTGTCAGGGCTCACCTACGAGCAGTACTTC.

The rearrangement links TRBV29-1 to TRBJ2-7; weak D call: TRBD1 (6 bases). Trimming removed 4 bases at V and 3 bases at J, with 13 bases between. Per the germline V gene, CDR1 is SQVTM and CDR2 is ANQGSEA. The CDR3 extends over 13 amino acids. The CDR3 loop is CSVVTGSYYEQYF. In nucleotides, the CDR3 is TGCAGCGTTGTAACAGGGTCGTACTACGAGCAGTACTTC.

V and J are TRBV21-1 and TRBJ2-7; TRBD2, the D gene given by the table, was not confirmed from the DNA. TRBV21-1 is recorded as a pseudogene. The CDR3 is 15 residues long. The DNA of the CDR3 is TGTGCCAGCAGCATTTTGGCGGGGGGGTCCTACGAGCAGTACTTC. Residues: CASSILAGGSYEQYF.

The chain uses TRBV7-9 and TRBJ1-6; 9 nucleotides line up with TRBD1. After removal of 3 bases from V and 9 bases from J, the junction contained 3 bases not matched to a gene. The V gene's germline CDR1 is SEHNR and CDR2 FQNEAQ (reference sequence). The CDR3 length is 14 residues. The CDR3 DNA reads as TGTGCCAGCAGCTTGGTGACAGGGGGTTCACCCCTCCACTTT. It specifies CASSLVTGGSPLHF.

The chain carries TRBV9 and TRBJ2-5; 8 bases line up with TRBD1. Germline CDR1 and CDR2: SGDLS and YYNGEE. V dropped 0 bases and J dropped 1; count of bases not matched to a gene: 5. The CDR3 extends over 16 amino acids. CDR3 bases: TGTGCCAGCAGCGTAGCTACAGGACAGGGCCAAGAGACCCAGTACTTC. Translation: CASSVATGQGQETQYF.

V is TRBV10-3 and J is TRBJ1-2; TRBD1 might be the D (5 bases). Trimming shortened V by 2 bases and J by 0 bases, and 16 bases separated the two germline ends. This CDR3 region has 17 residues. Germline V CDR1 and CDR2: ENHRY, SYGVKD. The CDR3 loop is CAISEPKGTGANYGYTF. CDR3 nucleotides: TGTGCCATCAGTGAGCCTAAGGGTACAGGAGCTAACTATGGCTACACCTTC.

The chain recombines TRBV6-5 with TRBJ2-1; 9 bases are a match to TRBD2. The V and J ends lost 7 bases and 4 bases, in that order; junction bases with no gene match: 8. The CDR3 extends over 15 amino acids. CDR1 is MNHEY, CDR2 SVGAGI, per germline. CDR3 loop: CASTDSGGAYNEQFF. The DNA of the CDR3 is TGTGCCAGCACCGATAGCGGGGGCGCATACAATGAGCAGTTCTTC.

The CDR3 coding sequence is TGTGCCATCAGTGACACCATATTATCCAACTATGGCTACACCTTC. It codes for CAISDTILSNYGYTF. This sequence joins TRBV10-3 and TRBJ1-2; D is ambiguous. Trimming removed 3 bases from V and 2 bases from J, with 13 bases in between. The CDR3 totals 15 residues. CDR1 is ENHRY and CDR2 is SYGVKD in the germline V gene.

The CDR3, as DNA: TGCGCCAGCAGCTTGCAGGGACTCAGGAACACTGAAGCTTTCTTT. Its translation: CASSLQGLRNTEAFF. V usage is TRBV5-1 and J usage is TRBJ1-1; maybe TRBD1 (5 bases). Trimming left V 1 base short and J 1 base short, with 11 bases between. The CDR3 totals 15 residues. Germline V CDR1 and CDR2: SGHRS, YFSETQ.

The chain employs TRBV7-2 and TRBJ1-2; tentative D call: TRBD1 (5 bases). This CDR3 has 13 residues. CDR1 is SGHTA and CDR2 is FQGNSA in the germline V gene. Deletions cut 5 bases from V and 6 bases from J, with 13 bases between. This chain's CDR3 is CASSLRVGDGYTF. The DNA of the CDR3 is TGTGCCAGCAGCCTCAGGGTTGGAGATGGCTACACCTTC.

The chain uses TRBV4-2 and TRBJ2-5; D might be TRBD2 (6 bases). This CDR3 is 15 amino acids long. Germline assignment: CDR1 LGHNA and CDR2 YNFKEQ. V was shortened by 4 bases and J by 1 base, with 13 bases between the two germline ends. The CDR3 loop is CASSPGGGTQETQYF. The CDR3 DNA reads TGTGCCAGCAGCCCCGGGGGAGGAACCCAAGAGACCCAGTACTTC.